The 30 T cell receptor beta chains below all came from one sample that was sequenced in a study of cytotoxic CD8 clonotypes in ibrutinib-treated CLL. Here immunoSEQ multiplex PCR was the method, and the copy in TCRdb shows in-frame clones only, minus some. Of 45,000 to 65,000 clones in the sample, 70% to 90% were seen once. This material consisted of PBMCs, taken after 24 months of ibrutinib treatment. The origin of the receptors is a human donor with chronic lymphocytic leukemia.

DNA for the CDR3: TGTGCCAGCAGACCTAGCGGGAGGGCCCGGCATGAGCAGTTCTTC. This encodes CASRPSGRARHEQFF. The chain is built from TRBV6-1 and TRBJ2-1; 12 nucleotides agree with TRBD2. The germline V gene encodes CDR1 MNHNS and CDR2 SASEGT. With V trimmed by 6 bases and J by 8 bases, 8 bases remained unmatched. CDR3 length: 15 amino acids.

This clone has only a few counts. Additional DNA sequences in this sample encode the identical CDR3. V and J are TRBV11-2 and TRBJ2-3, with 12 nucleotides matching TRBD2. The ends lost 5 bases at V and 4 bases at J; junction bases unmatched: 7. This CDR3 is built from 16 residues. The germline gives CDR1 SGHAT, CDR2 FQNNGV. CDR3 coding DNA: TGTGCCAGCAGCCCAGGCGCTAGCGGGAGGGCAGATACGCAGTATTTT. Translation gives CASSPGASGRADTQYF.

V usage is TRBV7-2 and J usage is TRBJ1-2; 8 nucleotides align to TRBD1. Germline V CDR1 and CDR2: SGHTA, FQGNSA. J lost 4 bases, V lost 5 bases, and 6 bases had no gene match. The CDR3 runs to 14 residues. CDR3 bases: TGTGCCAGCAGCGCCCAGGGGGCGGTCTATGGCTACACCTTC. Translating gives CASSAQGAVYGYTF.

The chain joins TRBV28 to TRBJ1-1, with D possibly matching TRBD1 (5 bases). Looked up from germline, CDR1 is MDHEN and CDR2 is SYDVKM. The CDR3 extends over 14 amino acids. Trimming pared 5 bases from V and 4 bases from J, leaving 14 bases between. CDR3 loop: CASSPSGTVTEAFF. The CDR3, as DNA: TGTGCCAGCAGTCCCAGTGGGACGGTCACTGAAGCTTTCTTT.

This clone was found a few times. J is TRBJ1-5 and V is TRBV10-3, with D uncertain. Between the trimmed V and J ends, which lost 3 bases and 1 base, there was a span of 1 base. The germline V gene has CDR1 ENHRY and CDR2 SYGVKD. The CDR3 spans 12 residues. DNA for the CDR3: TGTGCCATCAGTGACAGCAATCAGCCCCAGCATTTT. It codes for CAISDSNQPQHF.

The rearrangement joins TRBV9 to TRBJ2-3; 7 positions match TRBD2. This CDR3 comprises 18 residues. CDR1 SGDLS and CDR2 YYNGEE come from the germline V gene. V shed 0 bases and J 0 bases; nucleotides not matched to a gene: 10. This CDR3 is CASSVVGASGTSTDTQYF. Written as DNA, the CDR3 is TGTGCCAGCAGCGTAGTTGGGGCTAGCGGAACTAGCACAGATACGCAGTATTTT.

The CDR3 sequence: CASSLVGLAAYNEQFF. The CDR3 DNA sequence: TGTGCCAGCAGCTTAGTGGGACTAGCGGCCTACAATGAGCAGTTCTTC. This rearrangement joins TRBV11-2 to TRBJ2-1, with 11 bases lining up with TRBD2. The CDR3 is 16 residues long. Germline loops: CDR1 SGHAT, CDR2 FQNNGV. With 1 base clipped from V and 2 bases from J, the junction kept 1 base outside the gene matches.

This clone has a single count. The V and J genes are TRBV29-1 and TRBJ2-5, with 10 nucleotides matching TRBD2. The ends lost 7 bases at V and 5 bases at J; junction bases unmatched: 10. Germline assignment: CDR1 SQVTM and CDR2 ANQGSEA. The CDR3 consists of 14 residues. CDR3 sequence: CSGWGLAGDETQYF. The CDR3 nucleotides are TGCAGCGGTTGGGGTCTAGCGGGAGATGAGACCCAGTACTTC.

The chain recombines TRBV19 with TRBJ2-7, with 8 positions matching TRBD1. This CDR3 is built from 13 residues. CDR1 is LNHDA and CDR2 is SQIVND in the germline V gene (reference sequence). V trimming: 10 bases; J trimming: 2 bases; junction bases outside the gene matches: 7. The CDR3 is CATKNRGTYEQYF. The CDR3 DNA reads TGTGCCACCAAAAACAGGGGGACCTACGAGCAGTACTTC. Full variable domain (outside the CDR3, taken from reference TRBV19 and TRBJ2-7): DGGITQSPKYLFRKEGQNVTLSCEQNLNHDAMYWYRQDPGQGLRLIYYSQIVNDFQKGDIAEGYSVSREKKESFPLTVTSAQKNPTAFYLCATKNRGTYEQYFGPGTRLTVT.

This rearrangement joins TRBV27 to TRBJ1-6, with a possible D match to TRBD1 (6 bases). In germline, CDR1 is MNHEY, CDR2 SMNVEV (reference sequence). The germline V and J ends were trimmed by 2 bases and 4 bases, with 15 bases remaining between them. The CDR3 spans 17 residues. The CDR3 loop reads CASSLTARGVYNSPLHF. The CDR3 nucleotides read TGTGCCAGCAGTTTAACGGCCAGGGGAGTATATAATTCACCCCTCCACTTT.

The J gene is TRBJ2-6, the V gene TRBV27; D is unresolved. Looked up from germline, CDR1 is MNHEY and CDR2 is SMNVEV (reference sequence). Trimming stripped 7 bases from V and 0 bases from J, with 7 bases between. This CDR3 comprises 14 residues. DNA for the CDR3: TGTGCCAGCATGGCCCTCTCTGGGGCCAACGTCCTGACTTTC. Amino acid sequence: CASMALSGANVLTF.

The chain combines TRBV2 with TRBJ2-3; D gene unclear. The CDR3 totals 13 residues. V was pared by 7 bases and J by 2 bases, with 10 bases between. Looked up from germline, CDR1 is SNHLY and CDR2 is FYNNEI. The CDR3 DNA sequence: TGTGCCAGCACGCGAAGGGCCACAGATACGCAGTATTTT. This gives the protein CASTRRATDTQYF.

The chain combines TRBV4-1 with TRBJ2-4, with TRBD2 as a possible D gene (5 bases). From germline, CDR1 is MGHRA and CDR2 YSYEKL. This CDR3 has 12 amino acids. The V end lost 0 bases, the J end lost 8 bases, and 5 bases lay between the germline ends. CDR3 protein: CASSQEGDIQYF. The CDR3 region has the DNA TGCGCCAGCAGCCAAGAGGGAGACATTCAGTACTTC.

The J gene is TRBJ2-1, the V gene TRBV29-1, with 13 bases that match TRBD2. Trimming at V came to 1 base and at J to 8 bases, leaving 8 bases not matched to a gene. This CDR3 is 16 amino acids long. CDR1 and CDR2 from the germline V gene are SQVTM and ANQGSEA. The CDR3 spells CSVEASGLAGAHEQFF. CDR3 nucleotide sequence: TGCAGCGTTGAAGCCTCCGGACTAGCGGGAGCACATGAGCAGTTCTTC.

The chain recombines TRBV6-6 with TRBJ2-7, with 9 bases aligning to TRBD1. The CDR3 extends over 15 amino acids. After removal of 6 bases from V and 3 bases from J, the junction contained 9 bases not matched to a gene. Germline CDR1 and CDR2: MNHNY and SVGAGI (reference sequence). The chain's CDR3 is CASRTPGQGFYEQYF. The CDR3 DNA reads TGTGCCAGCAGAACACCGGGACAGGGCTTCTACGAGCAGTACTTC.

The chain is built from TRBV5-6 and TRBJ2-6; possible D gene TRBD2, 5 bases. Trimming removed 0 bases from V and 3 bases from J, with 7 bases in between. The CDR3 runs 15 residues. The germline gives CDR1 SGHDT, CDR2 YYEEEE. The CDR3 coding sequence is TGTGCCAGCAGCTTGGGAGGGAGTGGGGCCAACGTCCTGACTTTC. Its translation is CASSLGGSGANVLTF.

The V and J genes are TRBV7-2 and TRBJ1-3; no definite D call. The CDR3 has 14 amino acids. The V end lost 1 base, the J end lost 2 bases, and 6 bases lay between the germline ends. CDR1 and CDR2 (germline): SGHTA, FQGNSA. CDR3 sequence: CASSLGTPGNTIYF. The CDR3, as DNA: TGTGCCAGCAGCTTAGGGACTCCTGGAAACACCATATATTTT.

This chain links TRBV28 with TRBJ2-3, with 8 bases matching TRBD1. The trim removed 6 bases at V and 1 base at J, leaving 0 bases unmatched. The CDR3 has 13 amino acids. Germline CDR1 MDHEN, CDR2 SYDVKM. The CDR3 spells CASRTGGTDTQYF. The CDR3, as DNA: TGTGCCAGCAGGACAGGGGGCACAGATACGCAGTATTTT.

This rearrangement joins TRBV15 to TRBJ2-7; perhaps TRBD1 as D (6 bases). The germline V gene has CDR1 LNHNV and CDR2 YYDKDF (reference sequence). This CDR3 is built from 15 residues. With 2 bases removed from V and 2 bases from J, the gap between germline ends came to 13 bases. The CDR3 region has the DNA TGTGCCACCAGCAGAATGTGGGGGCCCCCCTACGAGCAGTACTTC. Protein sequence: CATSRMWGPPYEQYF.

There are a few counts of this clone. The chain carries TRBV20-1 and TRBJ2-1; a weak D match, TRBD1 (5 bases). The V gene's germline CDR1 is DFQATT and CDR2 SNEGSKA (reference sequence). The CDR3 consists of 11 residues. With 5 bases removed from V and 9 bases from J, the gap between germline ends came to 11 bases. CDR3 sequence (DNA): TGCAGTGCTGGGGCAGGCCGTGAGCAGTTCTTC. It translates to CSAGAGREQFF.

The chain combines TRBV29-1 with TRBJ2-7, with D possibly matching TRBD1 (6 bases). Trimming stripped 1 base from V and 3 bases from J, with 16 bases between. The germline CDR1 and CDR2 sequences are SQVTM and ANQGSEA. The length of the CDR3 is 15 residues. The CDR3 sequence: CSVEVGGQGYYEQYF. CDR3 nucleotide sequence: TGCAGCGTTGAAGTAGGTGGGCAGGGGTACTACGAGCAGTACTTC.

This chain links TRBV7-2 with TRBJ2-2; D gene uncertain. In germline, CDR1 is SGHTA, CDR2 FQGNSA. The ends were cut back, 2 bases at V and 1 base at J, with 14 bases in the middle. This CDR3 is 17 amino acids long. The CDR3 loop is CASSLIQLTQNTGELFF. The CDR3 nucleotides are TGTGCCAGCAGCTTAATCCAATTGACTCAGAACACCGGGGAGCTGTTTTTT.

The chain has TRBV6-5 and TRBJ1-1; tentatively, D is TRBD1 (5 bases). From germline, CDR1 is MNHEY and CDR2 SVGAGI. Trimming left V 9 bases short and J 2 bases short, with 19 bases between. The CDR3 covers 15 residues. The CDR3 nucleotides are TGTGCCAGTTTACGGGGGACGGTTGGAAACACTGAAGCTTTCTTT. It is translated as CASLRGTVGNTEAFF.

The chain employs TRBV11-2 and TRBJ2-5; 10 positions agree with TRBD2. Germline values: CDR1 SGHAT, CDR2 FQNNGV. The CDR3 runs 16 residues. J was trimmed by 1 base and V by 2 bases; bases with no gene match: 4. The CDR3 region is CASSLLAGGIQETQYF. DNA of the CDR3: TGTGCCAGCAGCTTATTAGCGGGAGGCATCCAAGAGACCCAGTACTTC.

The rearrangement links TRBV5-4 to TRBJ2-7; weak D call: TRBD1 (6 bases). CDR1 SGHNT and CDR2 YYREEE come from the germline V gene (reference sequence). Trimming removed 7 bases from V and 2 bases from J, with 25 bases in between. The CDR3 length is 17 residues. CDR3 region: CASSPGPIGQKTYEQYF. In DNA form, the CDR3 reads TGTGCCAGCTCTCCAGGGCCAATCGGACAGAAGACCTACGAGCAGTACTTC. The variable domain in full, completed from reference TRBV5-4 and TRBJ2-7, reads ETGVTQSPTHLIKTRGQQVTLRCSSQSGHNTVSWYQQALGQGPQFIFQYYREEENGRGNFPPRFSGLQFPNYSSELNVNALELDDSALYLCASSPGPIGQKTYEQYFGPGTRLTVT.

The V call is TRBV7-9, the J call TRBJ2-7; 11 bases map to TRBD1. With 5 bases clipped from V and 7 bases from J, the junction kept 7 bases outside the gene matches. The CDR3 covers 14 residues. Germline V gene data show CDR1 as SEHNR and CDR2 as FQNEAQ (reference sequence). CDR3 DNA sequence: TGTGCCAGCAGCCCTCCGGGACAGGGGGTAGAGCAGTACTTC. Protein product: CASSPPGQGVEQYF.

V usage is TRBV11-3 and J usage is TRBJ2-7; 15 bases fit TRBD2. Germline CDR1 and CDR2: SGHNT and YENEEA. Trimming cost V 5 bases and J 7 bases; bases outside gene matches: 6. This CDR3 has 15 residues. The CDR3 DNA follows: TGTGCCAGCAGCCAAGGACTAGCGGGAGGGGGAGAGCAGTACTTC. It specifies CASSQGLAGGGEQYF.

This CDR3 reads CASSLGHLLRAGDGGYTF. DNA for the CDR3: TGTGCCAGCAGCTTAGGACACCTTCTCAGGGCTGGGGACGGTGGCTACACCTTC. The V and J genes are TRBV11-2 and TRBJ1-2; TRBD1 is a possible D gene (5 bases). The length of the CDR3 is 18 residues. The germline gives CDR1 SGHAT, CDR2 FQNNGV. The V end lost 1 base, the J end lost 7 bases, and 25 bases lay between the germline ends.

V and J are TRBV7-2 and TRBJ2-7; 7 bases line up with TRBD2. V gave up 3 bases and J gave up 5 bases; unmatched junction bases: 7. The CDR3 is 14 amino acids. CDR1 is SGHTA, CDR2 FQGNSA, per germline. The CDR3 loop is CASSLGGSVDEQYF. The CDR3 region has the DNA TGTGCCAGCAGCTTGGGCGGGAGCGTCGACGAGCAGTACTTC.

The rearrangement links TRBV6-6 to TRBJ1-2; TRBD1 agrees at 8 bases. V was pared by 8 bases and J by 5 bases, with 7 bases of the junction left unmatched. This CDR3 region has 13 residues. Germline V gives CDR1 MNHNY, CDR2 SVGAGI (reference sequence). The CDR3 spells CASADRETYGYTF. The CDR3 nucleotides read TGTGCCAGCGCGGACAGGGAGACATATGGCTACACCTTC.